Listed below are T cell receptor beta chains from one sample, sequenced in a study of cytomegalovirus exposure and HLA in healthy donors. TCRdb's table, derived via immunoSEQ multiplex PCR, lists solely in-frame clones and lacks some. Seen here are around 180,000 clones, roughly 77% observed once, and the top ten hold 1.6%. Specimen: PBMCs. These TCRs come from a woman between 50 and 59 years old in good health and CMV-seronegative. The CDR3 runs from the conserved cysteine through the conserved F or W. The D gene is left open where the match is weak. Not all rows give a size; the values are once, few, many and, for expanded clones, a class.

clone_size j_call v_call d_call cdr3_aa cdr3_nt
. TRBJ2-3 TRBV7-6 . CASSLVGGLDSDTQYF TGTGCCAGCAGCTTAGTAGGGGGATTGGATTCAGATACGCAGTATTTT
few TRBJ1-4 TRBV6-5 . CASSFRNPNEKLFF TGTGCCAGCAGTTTCAGGAACCCGAATGAAAAACTGTTTTTT
. TRBJ2-3 TRBV7-9 . CASSDSGLTDTQYF TGTGCCAGCTCTGACTCTGGTCTCACAGATACGCAGTATTTT
few TRBJ1-1 TRBV6-6 . CASHLRSNLNTEAFF TGTGCCAGTCACTTGAGGTCGAATTTGAACACTGAAGCTTTCTTT
. TRBJ1-5 TRBV28 . CASSPNRDSNQPQHF TGTGCCAGCAGTCCAAACAGGGATAGCAATCAGCCCCAGCATTTT
once TRBJ2-5 TRBV19 . CASSSNRGGEETQYF TGTGCCAGTAGTTCGAACAGGGGGGGAGAGGAGACCCAGTACTTC
. TRBJ2-4 TRBV4-3 TRBD1 CASSQDARDRLSKNIQYF TGCGCCAGCAGCCAGGACGCTCGGGACAGGCTATCCAAAAACATTCAGTACTTC
few TRBJ1-1 TRBV2 . CASYRVNTEAFF TGTGCCAGTTACAGGGTGAACACTGAAGCTTTCTTT
. TRBJ2-4 TRBV7-2 . CASSQQGGGGGAKNIQYF TGTGCCAGCAGCCAACAGGGCGGGGGCGGTGGGGCCAAAAACATTCAGTACTTC
once TRBJ2-3 TRBV5-4 TRBD1 CASSFPGQGRTDTQYF TGTGCCAGCAGCTTCCCGGGACAGGGGCGCACAGATACGCAGTATTTT
. TRBJ1-1 TRBV5-4 . CASSYDSMNTEAFF TGTGCCAGCAGCTACGACAGTATGAACACTGAAGCTTTCTTT
. TRBJ2-3 TRBV7-2 TRBD2 CASSPGLANIYTQYF TGTGCCAGCAGCCCGGGACTAGCGAACATATATACGCAGTATTTT
. TRBJ2-5 TRBV19 . CASRWRETQYF TGTGCCAGTCGTTGGCGGGAGACCCAGTACTTC
. TRBJ1-1 TRBV7-9 . CSSSLKEASNTEAFF TGTTCCAGCAGCTTAAAAGAGGCCTCTAACACTGAAGCTTTCTTT
. TRBJ1-2 TRBV6-5 . CASSPAGFVGWGYTF TGTGCCAGCAGCCCCGCCGGGTTCGTCGGTTGGGGCTACACCTTC
. TRBJ2-5 TRBV7-2 . CASSYGIQETQYF TGTGCCAGCAGCTACGGGATCCAAGAGACCCAGTACTTC
. TRBJ2-1 TRBV7-9 . CASSGLTSSYNEQFF TGTGCCAGCAGCGGCCTTACCAGCTCCTACAATGAGCAGTTCTTC